Listed below are T cell receptor beta chains from one sample, sequenced in a study of cytomegalovirus exposure and HLA in healthy donors. The table came from immunoSEQ multiplex PCR; TCRdb's copy has only in-frame clones and leaves some out. The table records about 180,000 clones, about three quarters of them present only once. Source material: PBMCs. These receptors originate from a man aged 35 to 55 in good health and CMV-seropositive. Each CDR3 is given with its conserved first and last residue. The D gene is left open where the match is weak. Clone size, where shown, is once, few, many, or a class for clones that have expanded.

clone_size	d_call	v_call	j_call	cdr3_aa	cdr3_nt
-	-	TRBV28	TRBJ2-7	CASSISYEQYF	TGTGCCAGCAGCATCAGCTACGAGCAGTACTTC
-	TRBD1	TRBV10-2	TRBJ2-2	CASSEPGGGSGELFF	TGCGCCAGCAGTGAGCCAGGGGGCGGCTCCGGGGAGCTGTTTTTT
-	-	TRBV4-1	TRBJ2-5	CASSAPSRSGQETQYF	TGCGCCAGCAGCGCCCCTTCACGGAGCGGGCAAGAGACCCAGTACTTC
-	TRBD1	TRBV5-1	TRBJ2-1	CASSLTGVGDEQFF	TGCGCCAGCAGCTTAACAGGGGTGGGGGATGAGCAGTTCTTC
-	-	TRBV15	TRBJ1-5	CATSRDTVTQPQHF	TGTGCCACCAGCAGAGATACAGTCACTCAGCCCCAGCATTTT
once	-	TRBV7-8	TRBJ1-2	CASSLEGGHRDLYGYTF	TGTGCCAGCAGCTTAGAGGGAGGACACCGGGACCTCTATGGCTACACCTTC
-	TRBD1	TRBV6-1	TRBJ2-3	CASRTGRSTDTQYF	TGTGCCAGCAGGACAGGGAGAAGCACAGATACGCAGTATTTT
-	-	TRBV7-9	TRBJ2-7	CASSLTGLNSYEQYF	TGTGCCAGCAGCTTAACGGGGTTGAACTCCTACGAGCAGTACTTC
-	TRBD1	TRBV7-3	TRBJ2-2	CASSFRSDRTNTGELFF	TGTGCCAGCAGCTTTCGATCGGACAGGACGAACACCGGGGAGCTGTTTTTT
-	-	TRBV5-6	TRBJ2-7	CASSPRGGGSYEQYF	TGTGCCAGCAGCCCGCGGGGAGGGGGCTCCTACGAGCAGTACTTC
-	-	TRBV19	TRBJ2-1	CASSIAGGVGGEQFF	TGTGCCAGTAGTATAGCTGGAGGTGTAGGTGGTGAGCAGTTCTTC
-	TRBD2	TRBV7-2	TRBJ2-1	CASSYAGLVPFF	TGTGCCAGCAGCTATGCAGGACTAGTCCCGTTCTTC
-	TRBD2	TRBV27	TRBJ2-2	CASSLLAGANTGELFF	TGTGCCAGCAGTCTACTAGCGGGAGCGAACACCGGGGAGCTGTTTTTT
-	TRBD1	TRBV28	TRBJ1-2	CASSFPGTGRAGYTF	TGTGCCAGCAGTTTCCCCGGGACAGGCCGGGCGGGCTACACCTTC
-	TRBD2	TRBV9	TRBJ2-1	CASSVELAGGPSYNEQFF	TGTGCCAGCAGCGTAGAATTAGCGGGAGGTCCCTCCTACAATGAGCAGTTCTTC
-	TRBD2	TRBV5-1	TRBJ2-5	CASSPRLAGEETQYF	TGCGCCAGCAGCCCCCGGCTAGCGGGAGAAGAGACCCAGTACTTC
-	TRBD1	TRBV29-1	TRBJ1-5	CSAGIGVTGRNQPQHF	TGCAGCGCTGGGATTGGGGTGACAGGGAGAAATCAGCCCCAGCATTTT
-	-	TRBV11-2	TRBJ2-7	CASSPAASRYEQYF	TGTGCCAGCAGCCCGGCGGCTAGCAGGTACGAGCAGTACTTC
-	TRBD1	TRBV18	TRBJ2-5	CASSPQTGERETQYF	TGTGCCAGCTCACCACAAACAGGGGAGCGAGAGACCCAGTACTTC
few	TRBD1	TRBV7-2	TRBJ1-5	CASSLAGTGTLDQPQHF	TGTGCCAGCAGCTTAGCCGGGACAGGGACTCTAGATCAGCCCCAGCATTTT
-	TRBD1	TRBV11-3	TRBJ1-3	CASSLTGTGSGNTIYF	TGTGCCAGCAGCTTAACCGGGACAGGCTCTGGAAACACCATATATTTT
once	TRBD1	TRBV6-5	TRBJ2-7	CASSWRDRGYEQYF	TGTGCCAGCAGTTGGCGGGACAGGGGTTACGAGCAGTACTTC
-	-	TRBV14	TRBJ1-3	CASSQGGGQRSGNTIYF	TGTGCCAGCAGCCAAGGTGGCGGACAGCGCTCTGGAAACACCATATATTTT
-	-	TRBV2	TRBJ1-1	CASSDSGTLEAFF	TGTGCCAGCAGTGATTCGGGGACACTTGAAGCTTTCTTT
-	-	TRBV5-6	TRBJ1-1	CASSFEGNTEAFF	TGTGCCAGCAGCTTCGAGGGGAACACTGAAGCTTTCTTT
-	TRBD1	TRBV6-6	TRBJ1-1	CASSYSGTGNTEAFF	TGTGCCAGCAGTTACTCCGGGACAGGGAACACTGAAGCTTTCTTT
once	TRBD2	TRBV28	TRBJ2-7	CASSGTSGPSSYEQYF	TGTGCCAGCAGCGGGACTAGCGGCCCCAGCTCCTACGAGCAGTACTTC
-	TRBD2	TRBV5-1	TRBJ2-5	CASSSGGLRTTWETQYF	TGCGCCAGCAGCTCGGGGGGGCTCCGTACCACTTGGGAGACCCAGTACTTC
-	-	TRBV7-6	TRBJ1-2	CARAGETLPSNYGYTF	TGTGCCAGGGCCGGAGAAACTTTACCTTCAAACTATGGCTACACCTTC
few	TRBD2	TRBV7-7	TRBJ2-3	CASSPGTSGPTDTQYF	TGTGCTAGCAGTCCCGGGACTAGCGGGCCGACAGATACGCAGTATTTT
-	-	TRBV25-1	TRBJ1-2	CASSQAGEGGYTF	TGTGCCAGCAGCCAGGCAGGAGAGGGAGGCTACACCTTC
-	TRBD1	TRBV28	TRBJ2-7	CATFEGQGRHEQYF	TGTGCCACCTTCGAGGGACAGGGGCGGCACGAGCAGTACTTC
-	TRBD1	TRBV5-5	TRBJ2-7	CASSLVVTGGLGEQYF	TGTGCCAGCAGCTTGGTCGTGACAGGGGGTTTAGGCGAGCAGTACTTC
-	TRBD1	TRBV5-6	TRBJ2-5	CASSQLTGLVETQYF	TGTGCCAGCAGCCAATTGACAGGGTTAGTGGAGACCCAGTACTTC
-	TRBD1	TRBV5-1	TRBJ1-4	CASSRGQEKEKLFF	TGCGCCAGCAGCCGAGGACAGGAGAAAGAAAAACTGTTTTTT
-	TRBD2	TRBV5-1	TRBJ2-3	CASSVSGAIGTQYF	TGCGCCAGCAGCGTTAGCGGGGCCATCGGTACGCAGTATTTT
-	-	TRBV7-8	TRBJ1-2	CASSFRYNYGYTF	TGTGCCAGCAGCTTCCGTTATAACTATGGCTACACCTTC
-	-	TRBV9	TRBJ2-7	CASSQQGASYEQYF	TGTGCCAGCAGCCAACAGGGAGCCTCCTACGAGCAGTACTTC
-	-	TRBV4-1	TRBJ2-6	CASSQPSGQGSISGANVLTF	TGCGCCAGCAGCCAACCAAGTGGGCAGGGATCGATCTCTGGGGCCAACGTCCTGACTTTC
once	TRBD1	TRBV9	TRBJ2-2	CASREGTEYTGELFF	TGTGCCAGCAGAGAGGGGACAGAATACACCGGGGAGCTGTTTTTT
few	-	TRBV6-5	TRBJ2-5	CASSSGFSGTQYF	TGTGCCAGCAGTTCTGGATTCAGCGGGACCCAGTACTTC
-	-	TRBV5-1	TRBJ2-7	CASSPGGQAVSYEQYF	TGCGCCAGCAGCCCCGGGGGGCAGGCAGTATCATACGAGCAGTACTTC
once	-	TRBV10-3	TRBJ1-1	CAISSGQSVNTEAFF	TGTGCCATCAGTTCGGGACAATCTGTGAACACTGAAGCTTTCTTT